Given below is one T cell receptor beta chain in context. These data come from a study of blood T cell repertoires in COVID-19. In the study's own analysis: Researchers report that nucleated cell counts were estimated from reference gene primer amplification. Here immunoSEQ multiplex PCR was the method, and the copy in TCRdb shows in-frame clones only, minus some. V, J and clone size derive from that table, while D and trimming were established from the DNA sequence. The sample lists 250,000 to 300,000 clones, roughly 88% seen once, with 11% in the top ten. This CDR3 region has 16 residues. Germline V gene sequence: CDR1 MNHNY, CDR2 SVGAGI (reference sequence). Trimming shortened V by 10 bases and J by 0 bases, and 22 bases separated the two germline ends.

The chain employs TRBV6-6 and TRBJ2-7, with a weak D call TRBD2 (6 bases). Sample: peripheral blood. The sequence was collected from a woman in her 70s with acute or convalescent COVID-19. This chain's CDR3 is CATQPQWRGGSYEQYF. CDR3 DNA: TGTGCCACCCAACCCCAATGGAGGGGCGGCTCCTACGAGCAGTACTTC.